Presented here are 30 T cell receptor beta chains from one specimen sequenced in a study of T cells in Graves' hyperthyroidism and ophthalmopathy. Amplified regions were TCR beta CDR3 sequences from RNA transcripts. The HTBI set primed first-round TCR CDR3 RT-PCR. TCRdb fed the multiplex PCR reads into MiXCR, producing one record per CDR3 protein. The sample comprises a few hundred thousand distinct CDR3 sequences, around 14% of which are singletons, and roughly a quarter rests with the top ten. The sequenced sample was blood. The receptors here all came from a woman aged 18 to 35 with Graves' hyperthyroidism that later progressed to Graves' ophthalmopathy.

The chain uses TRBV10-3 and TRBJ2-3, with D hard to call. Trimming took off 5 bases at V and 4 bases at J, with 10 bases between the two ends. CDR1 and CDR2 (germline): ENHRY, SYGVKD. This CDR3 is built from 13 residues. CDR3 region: CAISNGPSDTQYF. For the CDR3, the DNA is TGTGCCATCAGTAATGGACCCTCAGATACGCAGTATTTT.

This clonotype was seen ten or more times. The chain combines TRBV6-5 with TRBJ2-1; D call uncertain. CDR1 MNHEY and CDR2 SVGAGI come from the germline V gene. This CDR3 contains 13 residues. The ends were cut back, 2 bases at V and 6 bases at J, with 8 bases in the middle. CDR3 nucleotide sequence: TGTGCCAGCAGTTACCTGAAGTCCAATGAGCAGTTCTTC. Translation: CASSYLKSNEQFF.

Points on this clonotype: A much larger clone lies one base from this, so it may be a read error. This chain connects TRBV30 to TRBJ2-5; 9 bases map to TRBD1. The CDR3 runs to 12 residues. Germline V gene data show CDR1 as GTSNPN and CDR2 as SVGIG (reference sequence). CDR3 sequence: CAGNRGQETQHF. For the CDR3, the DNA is TGTGCCGGGAACAGGGGGCAAGAGACCCAGCACTTC.

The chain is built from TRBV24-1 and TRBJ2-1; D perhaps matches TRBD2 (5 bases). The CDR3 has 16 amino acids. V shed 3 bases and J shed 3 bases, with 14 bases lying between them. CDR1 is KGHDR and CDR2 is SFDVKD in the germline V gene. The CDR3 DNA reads TGTGCCACCAGTGATCGGGGTACCCCCGTCTACAATGAGCAGTTCTTC. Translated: CATSDRGTPVYNEQFF.

The CDR3 here is CASSPLRGLGQPQHF. The CDR3 nucleotides read TGTGCCAGCAGCCCCCTACGGGGTTTAGGGCAGCCCCAGCATTTT. The rearrangement links TRBV7-2 to TRBJ1-5; D call uncertain. The V end was cut by 5 bases, the J end by 7 bases, with 18 bases between. CDR1 is SGHTA and CDR2 is FQGNSA in the germline V gene. This CDR3 spans 15 amino acids.

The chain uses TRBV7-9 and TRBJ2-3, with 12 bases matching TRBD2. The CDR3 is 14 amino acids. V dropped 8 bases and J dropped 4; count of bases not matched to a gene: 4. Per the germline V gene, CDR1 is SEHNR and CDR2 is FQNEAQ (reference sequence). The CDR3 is CASGLAGGADTQYF. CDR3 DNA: TGTGCCAGCGGGCTAGCGGGAGGGGCAGATACGCAGTATTTT.

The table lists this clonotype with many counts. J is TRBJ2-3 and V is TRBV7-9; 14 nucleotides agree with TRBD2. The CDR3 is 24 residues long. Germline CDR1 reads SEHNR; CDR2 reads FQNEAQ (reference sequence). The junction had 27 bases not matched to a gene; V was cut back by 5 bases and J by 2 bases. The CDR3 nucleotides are TGTGCCAGCAGCCCCCTGACGTCGGGACTAGCGGGAGCAGTGGACAAACCGGCCACAGATACGCAGTATTTT. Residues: CASSPLTSGLAGAVDKPATDTQYF.

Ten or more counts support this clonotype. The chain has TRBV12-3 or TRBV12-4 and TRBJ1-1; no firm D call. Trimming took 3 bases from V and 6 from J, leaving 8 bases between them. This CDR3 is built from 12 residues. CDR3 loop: CASSFRVSEAFF. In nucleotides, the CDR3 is TGTGCCAGCAGTTTTCGGGTGTCTGAAGCTTTCTTT.

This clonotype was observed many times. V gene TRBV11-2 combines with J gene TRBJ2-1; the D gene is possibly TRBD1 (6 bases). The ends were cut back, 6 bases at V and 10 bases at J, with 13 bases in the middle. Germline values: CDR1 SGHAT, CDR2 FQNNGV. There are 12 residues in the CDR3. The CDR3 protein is CASSLQGYEQFF. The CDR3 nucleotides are TGTGCCAGCAGTCTACAGGGATACGAGCAGTTCTTC.

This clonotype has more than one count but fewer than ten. The CDR3 loop is CASSLWRQPQHF. The CDR3 DNA follows: TGTGCCAGCAGCTTATGGCGACAGCCCCAGCATTTT. The chain couples TRBV2 to TRBJ1-5; D uncertain. Germline V CDR1 and CDR2: SNHLY, FYNNEI. This CDR3 has 12 amino acids. V lost 6 bases to trimming and J lost 7 bases, with 10 bases between them.

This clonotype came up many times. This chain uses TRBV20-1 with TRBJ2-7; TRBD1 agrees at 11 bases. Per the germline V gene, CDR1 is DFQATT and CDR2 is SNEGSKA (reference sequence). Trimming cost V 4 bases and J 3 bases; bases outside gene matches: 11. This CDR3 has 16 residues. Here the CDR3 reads CSAKGGWGQGVYEQYF. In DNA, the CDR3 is TGCAGTGCTAAGGGGGGGTGGGGACAGGGGGTCTACGAGCAGTACTTC.

The CDR3 here is CSAKTSGSFEQFF. CDR3 sequence (DNA): TGCAGTGCCAAGACTAGCGGGAGCTTTGAGCAGTTCTTC. This sequence joins TRBV20-1 and TRBJ2-1; 12 bases are shared with TRBD2. The CDR3 covers 13 residues. Per the germline V gene, CDR1 is DFQATT and CDR2 is SNEGSKA (reference sequence). After removal of 6 bases from V and 9 bases from J, the junction contained 6 bases not matched to a gene.

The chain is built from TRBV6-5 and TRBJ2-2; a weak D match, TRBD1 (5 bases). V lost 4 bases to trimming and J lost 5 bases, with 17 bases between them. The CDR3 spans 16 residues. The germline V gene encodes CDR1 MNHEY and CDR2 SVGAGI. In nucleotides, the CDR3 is TGTGCCAGCAGTTCACAGGCCGCAATCCTAACCGGGGAGCTGTTTTTT. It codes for CASSSQAAILTGELFF.

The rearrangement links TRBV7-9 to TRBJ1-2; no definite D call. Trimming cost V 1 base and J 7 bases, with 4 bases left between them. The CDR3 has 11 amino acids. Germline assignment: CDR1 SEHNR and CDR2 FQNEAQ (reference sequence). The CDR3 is CASSLEPGYTF. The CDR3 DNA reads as TGTGCCAGCAGCTTAGAACCTGGCTACACCTTC.

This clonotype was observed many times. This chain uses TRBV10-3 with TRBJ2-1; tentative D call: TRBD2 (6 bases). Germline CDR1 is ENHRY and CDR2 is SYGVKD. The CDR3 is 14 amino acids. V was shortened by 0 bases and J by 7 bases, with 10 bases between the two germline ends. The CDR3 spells CAISESDGGNEQFF. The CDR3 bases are TGTGCCATCAGTGAGTCCGACGGAGGGAATGAGCAGTTCTTC.

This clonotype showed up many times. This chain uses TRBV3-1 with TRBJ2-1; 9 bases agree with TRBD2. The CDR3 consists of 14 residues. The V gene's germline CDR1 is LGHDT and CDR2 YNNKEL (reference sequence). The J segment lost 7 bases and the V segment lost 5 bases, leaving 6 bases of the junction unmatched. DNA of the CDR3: TGTGCCAGCAGCTTTAGCGGGAGTTTAAATGAGCAGTTCTTC. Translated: CASSFSGSLNEQFF.

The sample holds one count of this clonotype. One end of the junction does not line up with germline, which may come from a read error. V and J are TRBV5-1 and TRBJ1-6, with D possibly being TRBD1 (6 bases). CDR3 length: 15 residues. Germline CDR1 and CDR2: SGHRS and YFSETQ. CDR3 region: CASSLEGGEDSPPHF. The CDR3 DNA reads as TGCGCCAGCAGCTTGGAGGGGGGGGAAGATTCACCCCCCCACTTT.

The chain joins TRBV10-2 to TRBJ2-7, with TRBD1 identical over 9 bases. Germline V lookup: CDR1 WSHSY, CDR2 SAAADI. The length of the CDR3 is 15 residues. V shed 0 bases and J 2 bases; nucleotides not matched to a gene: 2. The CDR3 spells CASSESTGGTYEQYF. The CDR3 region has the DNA TGCGCCAGCAGTGAGTCGACAGGGGGTACCTACGAGCAGTACTTC.

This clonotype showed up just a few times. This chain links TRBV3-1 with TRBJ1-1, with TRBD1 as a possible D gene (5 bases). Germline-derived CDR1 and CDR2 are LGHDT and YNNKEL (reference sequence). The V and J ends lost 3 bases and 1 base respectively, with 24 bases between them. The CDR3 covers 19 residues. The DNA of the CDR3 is TGTGCCAGCAGCCAGGGGACGGTCTTTTACGATGGATCGAACACTGAAGCTTTCTTT. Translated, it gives CASSQGTVFYDGSNTEAFF.

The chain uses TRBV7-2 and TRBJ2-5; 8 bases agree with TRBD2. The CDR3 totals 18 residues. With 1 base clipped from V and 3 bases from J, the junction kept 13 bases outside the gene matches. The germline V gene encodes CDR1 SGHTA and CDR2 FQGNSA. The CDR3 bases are TGTGCCAGCAGCTTAGGTTTCCGATTAGCGGGGCTAGAAGAGACCCAGTACTTC. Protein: CASSLGFRLAGLEETQYF.

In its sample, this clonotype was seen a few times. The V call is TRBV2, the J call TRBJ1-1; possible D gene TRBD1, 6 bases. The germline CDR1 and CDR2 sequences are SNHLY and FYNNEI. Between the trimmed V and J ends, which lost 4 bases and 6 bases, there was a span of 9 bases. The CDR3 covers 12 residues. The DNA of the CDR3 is TGTGCCAGCAGTGCCGGGACACCTGAAGCTTTCTTT. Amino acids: CASSAGTPEAFF.

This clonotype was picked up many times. As DNA, the CDR3 is TGTGCCAGCAGTGCTCTAGCGGGAGAGACCGGGGAGCTGTTTTTT. This translates into CASSALAGETGELFF. The V gene is TRBV2, the J gene TRBJ2-2, with 10 bases identical to TRBD2. V lost 4 bases and J lost 5; bases outside the gene matches: 4. CDR3 length equals 15 residues. Looked up from germline, CDR1 is SNHLY and CDR2 is FYNNEI.

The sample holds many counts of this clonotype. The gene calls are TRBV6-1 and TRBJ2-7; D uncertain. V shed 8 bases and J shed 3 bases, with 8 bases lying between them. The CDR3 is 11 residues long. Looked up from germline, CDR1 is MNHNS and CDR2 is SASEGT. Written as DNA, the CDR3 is TGTGCCAGCGGCAGGTTCTACGAGCAGTACTTC. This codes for CASGRFYEQYF.

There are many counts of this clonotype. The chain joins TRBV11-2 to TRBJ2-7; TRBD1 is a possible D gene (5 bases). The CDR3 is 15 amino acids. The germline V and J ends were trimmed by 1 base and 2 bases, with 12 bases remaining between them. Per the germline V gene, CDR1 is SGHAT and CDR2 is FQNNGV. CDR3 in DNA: TGTGCCAGCAGCTTAGGGGCAGGGCCTACCTACGAGCAGTACTTC. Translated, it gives CASSLGAGPTYEQYF.

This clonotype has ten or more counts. CDR3 DNA sequence: TGTGCCAGCAGCCAAAAACTTCTTAGCGGCTACAATGAGCAGTTCTTC. Its translation: CASSQKLLSGYNEQFF. The genes are TRBV3-1 and TRBJ2-1; D perhaps matches TRBD2 (6 bases). This CDR3 comprises 16 residues. Trimming removed 2 bases at V and 3 bases at J, with 14 bases between. The germline gives CDR1 LGHDT, CDR2 YNNKEL (reference sequence).

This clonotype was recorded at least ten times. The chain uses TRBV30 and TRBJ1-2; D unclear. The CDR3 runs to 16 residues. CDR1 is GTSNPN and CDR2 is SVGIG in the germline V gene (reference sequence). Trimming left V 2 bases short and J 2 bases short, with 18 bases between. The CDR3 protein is CAWSPRTSSPNYGYTF. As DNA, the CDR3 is TGTGCCTGGAGTCCCAGAACCTCTAGCCCAAACTATGGCTACACCTTC.

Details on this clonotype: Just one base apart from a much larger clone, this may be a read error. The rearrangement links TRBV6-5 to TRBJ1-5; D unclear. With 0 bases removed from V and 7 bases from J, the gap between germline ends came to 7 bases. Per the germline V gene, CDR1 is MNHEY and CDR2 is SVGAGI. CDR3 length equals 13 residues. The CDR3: CASSYSMSQPQHF. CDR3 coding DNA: TGTGCCAGCAGTTACTCGATGTCCCAGCCCCAGCATTTT.

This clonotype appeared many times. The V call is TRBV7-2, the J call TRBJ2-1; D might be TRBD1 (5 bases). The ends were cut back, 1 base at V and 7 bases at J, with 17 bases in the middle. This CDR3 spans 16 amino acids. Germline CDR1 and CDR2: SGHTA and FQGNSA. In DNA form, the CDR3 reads TGTGCCAGCAGCTTAGGGGGCCCTGCCTCTGGAAATGAGCAGTTCTTC. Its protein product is CASSLGGPASGNEQFF.

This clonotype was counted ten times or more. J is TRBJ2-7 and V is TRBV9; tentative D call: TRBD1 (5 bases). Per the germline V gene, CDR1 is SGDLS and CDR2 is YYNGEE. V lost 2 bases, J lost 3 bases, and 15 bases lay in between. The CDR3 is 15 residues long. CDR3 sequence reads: CASSVGQGGNYEQYF. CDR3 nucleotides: TGTGCCAGCAGCGTGGGTCAGGGTGGTAACTACGAGCAGTACTTC. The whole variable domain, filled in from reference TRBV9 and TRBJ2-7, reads DSGVTQTPKHLITATGQRVTLRCSPRSGDLSVYWYQQSLDQGLQFLIQYYNGEERAKGNILERFSAQQFPDLHSELNLSSLELGDSALYFCASSVGQGGNYEQYFGPGTRLTVT.

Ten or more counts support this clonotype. The CDR3 bases are TGTGCCAGCAGTCCAGCGGGGGTTTTGAACACTGAAGCTTTCTTT. Encoded protein: CASSPAGVLNTEAFF. The chain recombines TRBV12-3 or TRBV12-4 with TRBJ1-1; the D gene is possibly TRBD1 (5 bases). The CDR3 extends over 15 amino acids. Trimming pared 5 bases from V and 0 bases from J, leaving 13 bases between.